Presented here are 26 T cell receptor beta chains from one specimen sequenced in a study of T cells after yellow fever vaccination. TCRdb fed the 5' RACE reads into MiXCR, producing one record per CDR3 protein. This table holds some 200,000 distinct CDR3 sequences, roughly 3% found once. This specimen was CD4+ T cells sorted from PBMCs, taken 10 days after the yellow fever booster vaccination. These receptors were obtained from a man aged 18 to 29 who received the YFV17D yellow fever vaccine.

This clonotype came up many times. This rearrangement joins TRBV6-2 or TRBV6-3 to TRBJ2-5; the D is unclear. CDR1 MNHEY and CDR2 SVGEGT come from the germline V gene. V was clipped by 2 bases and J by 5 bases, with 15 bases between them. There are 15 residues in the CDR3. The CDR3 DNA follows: TGTGCCAGCAGTTACCCAAGACAATTCGGGGAGACCCAGTACTTC. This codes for CASSYPRQFGETQYF.

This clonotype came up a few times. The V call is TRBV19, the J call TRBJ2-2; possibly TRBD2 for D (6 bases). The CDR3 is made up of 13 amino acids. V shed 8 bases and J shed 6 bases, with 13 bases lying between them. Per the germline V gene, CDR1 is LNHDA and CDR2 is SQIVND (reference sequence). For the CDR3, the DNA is TGTGCCAGTTCCGGGGGAAGGGCCGGGGAGCTGTTTTTT. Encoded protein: CASSGGRAGELFF.

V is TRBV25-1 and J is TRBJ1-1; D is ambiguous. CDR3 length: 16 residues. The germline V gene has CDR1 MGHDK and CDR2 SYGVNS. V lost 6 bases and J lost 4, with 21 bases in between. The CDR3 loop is CASSSREGDRLTEAFF. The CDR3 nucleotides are TGTGCCAGCAGCAGCCGGGAGGGCGATAGACTCACTGAAGCTTTCTTT.

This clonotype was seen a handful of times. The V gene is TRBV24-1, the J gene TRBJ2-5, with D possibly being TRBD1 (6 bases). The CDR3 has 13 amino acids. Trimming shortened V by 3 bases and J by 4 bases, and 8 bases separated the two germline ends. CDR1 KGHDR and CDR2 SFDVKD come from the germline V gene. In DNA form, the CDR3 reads TGTGCCACCAGTGATGGACAGAGAGAGACCCAGTACTTC. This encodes CATSDGQRETQYF.

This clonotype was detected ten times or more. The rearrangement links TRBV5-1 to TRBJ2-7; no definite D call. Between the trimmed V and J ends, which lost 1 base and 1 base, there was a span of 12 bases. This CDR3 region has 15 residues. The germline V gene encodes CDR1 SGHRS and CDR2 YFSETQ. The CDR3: CASSLRMGKSYEQYV. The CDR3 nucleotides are TGCGCCAGCAGCTTGAGGATGGGGAAGTCCTACGAGCAGTACGTC.

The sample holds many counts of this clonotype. The DNA for the CDR3 is TGTGCCAGCAGTGGGGTCCTACTTGGCTACACCTTC. Encoded protein: CASSGVLLGYTF. The chain employs TRBV6-1 and TRBJ1-2; D unclear. The CDR3 is 12 residues long. Trimming stripped 4 bases from V and 7 bases from J, with 10 bases between. The germline CDR1 and CDR2 sequences are MNHNS and SASEGT.

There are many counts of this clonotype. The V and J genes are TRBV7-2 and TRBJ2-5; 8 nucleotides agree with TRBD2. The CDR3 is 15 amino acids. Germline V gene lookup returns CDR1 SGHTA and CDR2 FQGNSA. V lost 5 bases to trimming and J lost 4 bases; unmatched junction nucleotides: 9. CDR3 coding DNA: TGTGCCAGCAGCCCCCGGGGGGGAGGAGGAGAGACCCAGTACTTC. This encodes CASSPRGGGGETQYF.

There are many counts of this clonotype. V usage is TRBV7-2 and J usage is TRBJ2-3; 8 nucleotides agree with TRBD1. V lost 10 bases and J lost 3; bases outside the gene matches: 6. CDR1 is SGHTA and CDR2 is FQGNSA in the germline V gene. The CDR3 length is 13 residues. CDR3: CAIGQGGTDTQYF. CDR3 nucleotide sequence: TGTGCCATTGGACAGGGAGGTACAGATACGCAGTATTTT. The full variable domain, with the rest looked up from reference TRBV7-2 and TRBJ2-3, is GAGVSQSPSNKVTEKGKDVELRCDPISGHTALYWYRQSLGQGLEFLIYFQGNSAPDKSGLPSDRFSAERTGGSVSTLTIQRTQQEDSAVYLCAIGQGGTDTQYFGPGTRLTVL.

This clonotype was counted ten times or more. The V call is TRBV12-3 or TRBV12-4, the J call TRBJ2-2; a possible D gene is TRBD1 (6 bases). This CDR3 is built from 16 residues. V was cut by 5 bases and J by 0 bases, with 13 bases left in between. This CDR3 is CASSHSTGTNTGELFF. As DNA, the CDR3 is TGTGCCAGCAGTCACTCTACAGGGACGAACACCGGGGAGCTGTTTTTT.

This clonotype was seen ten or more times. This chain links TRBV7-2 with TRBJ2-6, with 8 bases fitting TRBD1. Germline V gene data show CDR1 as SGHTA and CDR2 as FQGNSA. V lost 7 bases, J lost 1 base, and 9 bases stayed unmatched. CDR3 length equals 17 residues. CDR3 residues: CASNSRTGWSGANVLTF. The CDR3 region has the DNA TGTGCCAGCAACTCAAGGACAGGGTGGTCTGGGGCCAACGTCCTGACTTTC. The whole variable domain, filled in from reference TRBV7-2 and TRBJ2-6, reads GAGVSQSPSNKVTEKGKDVELRCDPISGHTALYWYRQSLGQGLEFLIYFQGNSAPDKSGLPSDRFSAERTGGSVSTLTIQRTQQEDSAVYLCASNSRTGWSGANVLTFGAGSRLTVL.

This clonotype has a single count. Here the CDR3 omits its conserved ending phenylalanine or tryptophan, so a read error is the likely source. The CDR3 DNA reads as TGTGCCAGCAGTTTCCTCGGGGAAGTGACCCAGTACTTG. Protein: CASSFLGEVTQYL. The gene calls are TRBV12-3 or TRBV12-4 and TRBJ2-5; D possibly corresponds to TRBD2 (5 bases). The CDR3 is made up of 13 amino acids. Trimming removed 3 bases from V and 7 bases from J, with 12 bases in between.

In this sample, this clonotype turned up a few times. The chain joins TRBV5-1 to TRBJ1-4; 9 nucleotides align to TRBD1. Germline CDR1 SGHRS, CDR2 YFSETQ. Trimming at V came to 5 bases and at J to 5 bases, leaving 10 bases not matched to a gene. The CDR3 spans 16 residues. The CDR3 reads CASSLLGQGSNEKLFF. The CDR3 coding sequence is TGCGCCAGCAGTTTATTGGGACAGGGATCAAATGAAAAACTGTTTTTT. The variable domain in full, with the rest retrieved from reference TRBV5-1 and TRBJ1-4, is KAGVTQTPRYLIKTRGQQVTLSCSPISGHRSVSWYQQTPGQGLQFLFEYFSETQRNKGNFPGRFSGRQFSNSRSEMNVSTLELGDSALYLCASSLLGQGSNEKLFFGSGTQLSVL.

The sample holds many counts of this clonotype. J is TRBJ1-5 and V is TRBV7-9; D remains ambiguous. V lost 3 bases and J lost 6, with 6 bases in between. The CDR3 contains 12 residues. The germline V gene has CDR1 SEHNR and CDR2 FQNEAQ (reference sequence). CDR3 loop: CASSFLGQPQHF. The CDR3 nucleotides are TGTGCCAGCAGCTTTTTGGGTCAGCCCCAGCATTTT.

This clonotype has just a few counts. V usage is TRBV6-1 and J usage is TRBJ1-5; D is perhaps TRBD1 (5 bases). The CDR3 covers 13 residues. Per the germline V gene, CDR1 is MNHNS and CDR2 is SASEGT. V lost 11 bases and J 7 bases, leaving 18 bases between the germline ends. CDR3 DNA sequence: TGTGCCGTCGAAGAGCCGGGGCGGCAGCCCCAGCATTTT. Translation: CAVEEPGRQPQHF.

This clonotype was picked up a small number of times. CDR3 DNA sequence: TGTGCCAGCAGTACCCGCTGGGATAGCAATCAGCCCCAGCATTTT. It translates to CASSTRWDSNQPQHF. V gene TRBV6-2 or TRBV6-3 combines with J gene TRBJ1-5; D ambiguous. Germline V gene sequence: CDR1 MNHEY, CDR2 SVGEGT. This CDR3 is 15 amino acids long. Trimming pared 5 bases from V and 0 bases from J, leaving 11 bases between.

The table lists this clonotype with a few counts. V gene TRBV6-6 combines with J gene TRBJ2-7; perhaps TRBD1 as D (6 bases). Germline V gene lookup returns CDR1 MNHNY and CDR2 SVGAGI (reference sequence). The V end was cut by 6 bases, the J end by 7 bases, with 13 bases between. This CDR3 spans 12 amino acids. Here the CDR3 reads CASRQTGLEQYV. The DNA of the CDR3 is TGTGCCAGCAGACAAACAGGGCTGGAGCAGTACGTC.

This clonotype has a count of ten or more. CDR3 DNA: TGTGCCAGCAGCTTAGAGGAGAGCACAGATACGCAGTATTTT. The encoded protein is CASSLEESTDTQYF. The chain employs TRBV7-2 and TRBJ2-3; D is unresolved. Germline CDR1 is SGHTA and CDR2 is FQGNSA. Trimming left V 1 base short and J 0 bases short, with 5 bases between. The CDR3 has 14 residues.

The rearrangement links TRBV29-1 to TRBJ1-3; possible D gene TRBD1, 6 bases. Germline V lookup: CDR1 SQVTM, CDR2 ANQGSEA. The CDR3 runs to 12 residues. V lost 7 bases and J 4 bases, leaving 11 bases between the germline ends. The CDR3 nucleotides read TGCAGCGCTCTCGACAGGGGAAACACCATATATTTT. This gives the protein CSALDRGNTIYF.

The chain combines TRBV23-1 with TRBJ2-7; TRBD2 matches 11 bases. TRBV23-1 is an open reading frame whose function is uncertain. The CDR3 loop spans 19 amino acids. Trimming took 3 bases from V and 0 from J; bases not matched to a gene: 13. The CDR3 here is CASSHPLSSGGRSSYEQYF. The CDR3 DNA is TGCGCCAGCAGTCATCCCCTTTCTAGCGGGGGGAGGAGCTCCTACGAGCAGTACTTC.

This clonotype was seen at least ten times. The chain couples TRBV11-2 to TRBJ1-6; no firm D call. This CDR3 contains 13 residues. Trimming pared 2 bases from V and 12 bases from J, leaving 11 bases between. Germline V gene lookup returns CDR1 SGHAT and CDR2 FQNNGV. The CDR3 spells CASSLNEGVPLHF. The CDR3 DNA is TGTGCCAGCAGCTTAAATGAGGGAGTACCCCTCCACTTT. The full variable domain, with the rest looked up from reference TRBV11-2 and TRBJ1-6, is EAGVAQSPRYKIIEKRQSVAFWCNPISGHATLYWYQQILGQGPKLLIQFQNNGVVDDSQLPKDRFSAERLKGVDSTLKIQPAKLEDSAVYLCASSLNEGVPLHFGNGTRLTVT.

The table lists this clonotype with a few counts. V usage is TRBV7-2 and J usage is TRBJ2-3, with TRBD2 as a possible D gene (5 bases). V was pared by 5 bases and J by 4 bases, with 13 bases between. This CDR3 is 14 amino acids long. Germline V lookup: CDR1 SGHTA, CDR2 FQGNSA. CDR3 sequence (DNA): TGTGCCAGCAGCCCTTCGCGAGGGCCAGATACGCAGTATTTT. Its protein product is CASSPSRGPDTQYF.

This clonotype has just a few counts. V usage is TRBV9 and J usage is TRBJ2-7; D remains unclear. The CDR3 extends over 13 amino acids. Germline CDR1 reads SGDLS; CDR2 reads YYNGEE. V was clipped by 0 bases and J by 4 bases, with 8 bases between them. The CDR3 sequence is CASSVAGPYEQYV. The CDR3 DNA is TGTGCCAGCAGCGTAGCGGGCCCTTACGAGCAGTACGTC.

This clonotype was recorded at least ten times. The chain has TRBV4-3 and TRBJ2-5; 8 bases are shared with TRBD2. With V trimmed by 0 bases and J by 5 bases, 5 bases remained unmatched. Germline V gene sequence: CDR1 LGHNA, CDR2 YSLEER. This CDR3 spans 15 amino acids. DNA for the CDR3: TGCGCCAGCAGCCAAGATGGGCGGGGGGACGAGACCCAGTACTTC. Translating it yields CASSQDGRGDETQYF.

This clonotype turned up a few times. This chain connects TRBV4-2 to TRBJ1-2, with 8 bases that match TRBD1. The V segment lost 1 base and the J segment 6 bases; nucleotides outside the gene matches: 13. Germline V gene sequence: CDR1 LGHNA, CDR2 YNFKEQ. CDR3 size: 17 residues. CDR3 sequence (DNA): TGTGCCAGCAGCCAAGTGCGATCCGGACAGGGAGTTCATGGCTACACCTTC. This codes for CASSQVRSGQGVHGYTF.

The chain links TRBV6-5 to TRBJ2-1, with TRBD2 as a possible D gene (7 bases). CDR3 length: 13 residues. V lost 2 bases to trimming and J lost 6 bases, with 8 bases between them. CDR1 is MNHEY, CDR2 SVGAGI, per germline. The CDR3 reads CASSYGGANEQFF. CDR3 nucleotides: TGTGCCAGCAGTTACGGGGGGGCCAATGAGCAGTTCTTC.

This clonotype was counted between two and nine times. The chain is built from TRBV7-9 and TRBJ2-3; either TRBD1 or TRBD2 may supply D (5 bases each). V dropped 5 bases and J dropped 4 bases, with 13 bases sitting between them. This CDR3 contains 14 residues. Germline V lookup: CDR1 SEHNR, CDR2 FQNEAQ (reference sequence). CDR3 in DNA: TGTGCCAGCAGCCGGCCCGAGGGGTCAGATACGCAGTATTTT. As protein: CASSRPEGSDTQYF. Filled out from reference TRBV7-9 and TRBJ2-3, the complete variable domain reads DTGVSQNPRHKITKRGQNVTFRCDPISEHNRLYWYRQTLGQGPEFLTYFQNEAQLEKSRLLSDRFSAERPKGSFSTLEIQRTEQGDSAMYLCASSRPEGSDTQYFGPGTRLTVL.